This TCR beta chain was sequenced during a study of OX40 agonist ivuxolimab in advanced cancers. As for the study in general: Three patients showed partial responses: one hepatocellular carcinoma and two cutaneous melanoma cases.

This CDR3 is 15 amino acids long. Per the germline V gene, CDR1 is SGHTA and CDR2 is FQGNSA. Trimming shortened V by 4 bases and J by 2 bases, and 14 bases separated the two germline ends. Measured with immunoSEQ multiplex PCR; TCRdb has only the in-frame clones, and not every one. This sample has more than 55,000 clones; under 85% occur once, and the top ten carry 6.3%. Sequences were derived from CD4+ or CD8+ T cells sorted from blood, sampled in a trial of the OX40 agonist ivuxolimab. The chain employs TRBV7-2 and TRBJ1-1; no definite D call. The receptor's source is an adult with an advanced solid tumor such as melanoma, head and neck, liver or kidney cancer. CDR3 coding DNA: TGTGCCAGCAGCTGGTGGACGAGCGAAAACACTGAAGCTTTCTTT. Its protein is CASSWWTSENTEAFF.